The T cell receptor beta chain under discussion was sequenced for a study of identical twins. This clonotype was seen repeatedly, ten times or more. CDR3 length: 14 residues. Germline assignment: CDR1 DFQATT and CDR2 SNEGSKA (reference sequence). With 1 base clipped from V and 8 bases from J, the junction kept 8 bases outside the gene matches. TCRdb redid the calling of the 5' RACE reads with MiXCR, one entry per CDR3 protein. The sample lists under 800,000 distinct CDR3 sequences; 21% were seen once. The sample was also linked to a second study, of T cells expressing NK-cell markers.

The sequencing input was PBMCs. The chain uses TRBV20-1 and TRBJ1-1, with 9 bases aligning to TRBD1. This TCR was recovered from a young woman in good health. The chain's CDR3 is CSARGGGTGIEAFF. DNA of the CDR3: TGCAGTGCTAGAGGGGGAGGGACAGGGATCGAAGCTTTCTTT.